Sequencing of this T cell receptor (beta chain) was carried out in a study of liver allograft versus peripheral blood T cells. Study summary: Liver transplant recipients had T cell receptor repertoires compared between transplanted liver and peripheral blood.

TCRdb independently ran MiXCR on the reads; one entry per CDR3 protein. The data show about 13,000 distinct CDR3 sequences, 18% seen once. Study conclusions and caveats: Liver allograft repertoires of T cell receptors reportedly diverged from peripheral blood repertoires.

This clonotype was seen only a few times. No antigen is known for it. V was clipped by 6 bases and J by 3 bases; unmatched bases: 10. The CDR3 loop spans 15 amino acids. The source is a human patient who had a liver transplant. A subset of T cells may come from the graft donor. The rearrangement joins TRBV6-7 to TRBJ2-5, with 7 bases lining up with TRBD1. TRBV6-7 is designated an ORF whose function remains uncertain. CDR3: CASSPRDSHEETQYF. DNA for the CDR3: TGTGCCAGCAGCCCTCGGGACAGTCACGAAGAGACCCAGTACTTC.